This T cell receptor (beta chain) derives from a study of shared clonotypes between healthy human individuals. Study findings and constraints: Non-shared clonotypes had lower generation probabilities than clonotypes shared by all four sorted-subset donors. Memory subsets had estimated richness that was generally smaller than that of naive subsets.

CD45RO-negative CD8 cells positively selected for CCR7 made up the naive population, which excluded terminally differentiated effector memory CD45RA+ cells. The healthy adult donors were HIV-negative and reported no recent acute infections or vaccinations. Several immunoSEQ 96-well plates shared each subset's DNA, each plate a replicate. Assay: immunoSEQ multiplex PCR; the TCRdb copy retains only in-frame clones and omits some. The data show some 2,100,000 clones, 85% to 95% seen once. The CDR3 extends over 13 amino acids. Trimming took off 1 base at V and 8 bases at J, with 9 bases between the two ends. Germline V gene lookup returns CDR1 SEHNR and CDR2 FQNEAQ (reference sequence). This clone was detected once. What it recognizes is unknown. Other DNA sequences of this sample code for an identical CDR3.

The specimen sequenced was naive CD8+ T cells from PBMCs. The chain uses TRBV7-9 and TRBJ2-1; D call uncertain. The TCR sequence derives from a man in his late teens or twenties in good health. Some clones in this sample may be carry-over from other donors' samples. CDR3 nucleotides: TGTGCCAGCAGCTTAGTTCGTTCTGATGAGCAGTTCTTC. Its translation is CASSLVRSDEQFF.